These 3 T cell receptor beta chains share one sample of origin, sequenced in a study of metastatic and nonmetastatic thyroid tumors. Thyroid surgery had not been preceded by any treatment in any patient. TCRdb redid the clone calls on the PCR reads using MiXCR. The table includes about 18,000 clones, 20% to 25% detected once. The sample consisted of tumor tissue. These receptors all stem from a female donor with papillary thyroid cancer or a benign thyroid nodule (not recorded which). Some clones in this sample may be carry-over from other donors' samples.

This chain links TRBV12-3 or TRBV12-4 with TRBJ2-2; D tentatively reads TRBD1 or TRBD2 (5 bases each). V was trimmed by 3 bases and J by 11 bases, leaving 25 bases between them. This CDR3 region has 17 residues. CDR3 sequence reads: CASSFDPGSVLACELFF. The CDR3 region has the DNA TGTGCCAGCAGTTTTGACCCAGGGAGCGTCCTCGCCTGTGAGCTGTTTTTT.

This clone has only a few counts. The genes are TRBV19 and TRBJ1-1, with 9 positions matching TRBD1. V lost 5 bases to trimming and J lost 6 bases; unmatched junction nucleotides: 7. The germline CDR1 and CDR2 sequences are LNHDA and SQIVND (reference sequence). This CDR3 has 14 residues. The CDR3 coding sequence is TGTGCCAGTAGTGCCCGGGACAGGGACGCTGAAGCTTTCTTT. Translated: CASSARDRDAEAFF. The whole variable domain, remainder taken from reference TRBV19 and TRBJ1-1, is DGGITQSPKYLFRKEGQNVTLSCEQNLNHDAMYWYRQDPGQGLRLIYYSQIVNDFQKGDIAEGYSVSREKKESFPLTVTSAQKNPTAFYLCASSARDRDAEAFFGQGTRLTVV.

This clone was detected once. The chain recombines TRBV7-3 with TRBJ2-7; 13 nucleotides agree with TRBD2. Per the germline V gene, CDR1 is SGHTA and CDR2 is FQGTGA. V trimming: 5 bases; J trimming: 5 bases; junction bases outside the gene matches: 6. The CDR3 sequence is 15 residues long. CDR3: CASSHGTSGMNEQYF. CDR3 sequence (DNA): TGTGCCAGCAGCCACGGGACTAGCGGGATGAACGAGCAGTACTTC.